This paragraph covers one TCR beta chain sequence. The antigen is undetermined. The entry originates in a study of cytomegalovirus exposure and HLA in healthy donors. Findings and caveats of the study: The authors enumerated roughly 160 TCR beta chains as linked to cytomegalovirus.

The PCR employed 60 Vbeta primers together with 13 Jbeta primers. Some clones are missing from TCRdb's copy, which holds only in-frame ones; the method was immunoSEQ multiplex PCR. The sample lists 150,000 to 200,000 clones; over 70% were seen once. Sequencing input: PBMCs. The sequence was obtained from a man between 25 and 39 years old in good health and CMV-seropositive.

This CDR3 reads CASSILAGVSGELFF. The CDR3 coding sequence is TGTGCCAGTAGTATTCTAGCGGGAGTGTCCGGGGAGCTGTTTTTT. The V and J genes are TRBV19 and TRBJ2-2; 10 nucleotides match TRBD2. CDR1 is LNHDA and CDR2 is SQIVND in the germline V gene (reference sequence). The CDR3 length is 15 residues. V was pared by 3 bases and J by 6 bases, with 4 bases of the junction left unmatched. Full variable domain (remainder filled in from reference TRBV19 and TRBJ2-2): DGGITQSPKYLFRKEGQNVTLSCEQNLNHDAMYWYRQDPGQGLRLIYYSQIVNDFQKGDIAEGYSVSREKKESFPLTVTSAQKNPTAFYLCASSILAGVSGELFFGEGSRLTVL.